Listed here are 25 T cell receptor beta chains from one sample, sequenced in a study of brain T cells in children with intractable seizures. Assay: immunoSEQ multiplex PCR; the TCRdb copy retains only in-frame clones and omits some. Of roughly 80,000 clones in the sample, roughly 91% were seen once. Here the sequenced sample was peripheral blood, taken at surgery. The origin of the receptors is a boy under three years old with tuberous sclerosis and intractable seizures.

In the case of this clone: One end of the junction is discordant with germline, which a read error may explain. The J gene is TRBJ1-1, the V gene TRBV24-1; D gene unclear. The CDR3 runs 16 residues. Germline V lookup: CDR1 KGHDR, CDR2 SFDVKD. As DNA, the CDR3 is TGTGCCACCGGTTCTGTGGTTCACCCAGAGAACCCTGAAGCTTTCTTT. The encoded protein is CATGSVVHPENPEAFF.

The J gene is TRBJ2-7, the V gene TRBV9, with 13 bases lining up with TRBD2. V dropped 3 bases and J dropped 7; count of bases not matched to a gene: 7. The length of the CDR3 is 15 residues. CDR1 and CDR2 from the germline V gene are SGDLS and YYNGEE. CDR3 DNA: TGTGCCAGCAGCGCCCAGTCGACTAGCGGGGGGGAGCAGTACTTC. Translated: CASSAQSTSGGEQYF.

This chain joins TRBV11-2 and TRBJ1-2, with 7 bases aligning to TRBD1. Unmatched junction bases numbered 8, after V lost 5 bases and J lost 5 bases. There are 14 residues in the CDR3. The V gene's germline CDR1 is SGHAT and CDR2 FQNNGV. DNA of the CDR3: TGTGCCAGCAGCCCCATCCGGGACAGTTATGGCTACACCTTC. Translated: CASSPIRDSYGYTF. The full variable domain, completed using reference TRBV11-2 and TRBJ1-2, is EAGVAQSPRYKIIEKRQSVAFWCNPISGHATLYWYQQILGQGPKLLIQFQNNGVVDDSQLPKDRFSAERLKGVDSTLKIQPAKLEDSAVYLCASSPIRDSYGYTFGSGTRLTVV.

The chain employs TRBV3-1 (or the pseudogene TRBV3-2) and TRBJ2-1; TRBD2 matches 8 bases. The junction had 10 bases not matched to a gene; V was cut back by 0 bases and J by 3 bases. CDR3 size: 18 residues. Germline values: CDR1 LGHDT, CDR2 YNNKEL (reference sequence). In DNA, the CDR3 is TGTGCCAGCAGCCAAGAAGAACGCGGGAGGACCCTCTACAATGAGCAGTTCTTC. Amino acids: CASSQEERGRTLYNEQFF.

The rearrangement links TRBV2 to TRBJ1-6; tentatively, D is TRBD1 (5 bases). Trimming left V 1 base short and J 8 bases short, with 18 bases between. Germline values: CDR1 SNHLY, CDR2 FYNNEI. CDR3 length: 17 residues. For the CDR3, the DNA is TGTGCCAGCAGTGAAGAGTCGTATGGGGGTTGGGATTCACCCCTCCACTTT. It is translated as CASSEESYGGWDSPLHF.

The CDR3 here is CSVGYLLAGVGTDTQYF. The CDR3 DNA is TGCAGCGTTGGTTACTTACTAGCGGGAGTCGGCACAGATACGCAGTATTTT. The chain uses TRBV29-1 and TRBJ2-3, with TRBD2 identical over 11 bases. Germline V gives CDR1 SQVTM, CDR2 ANQGSEA. Trimming removed 4 bases from V and 1 base from J; junction bases left unmatched: 10. The CDR3 is made up of 17 amino acids.

Here the CDR3 reads CASRGAGSSYNEQFF. The CDR3 coding sequence is TGTGCCAGCAGGGGGGCGGGGAGCTCCTACAATGAGCAGTTCTTC. The genes are TRBV2 and TRBJ2-1; D could derive from TRBD1 or TRBD2 (6 bases each). The CDR3 has 15 residues. Trimming shortened V by 6 bases and J by 0 bases, and 12 bases separated the two germline ends. The germline CDR1 and CDR2 sequences are SNHLY and FYNNEI.

The chain is built from TRBV18 and TRBJ2-5, with D hard to call. CDR1 is KGHSH, CDR2 LQKENI, per germline. CDR3 size: 12 residues. V was shortened by 4 bases and J by 3 bases, with 6 bases between the two germline ends. The chain's CDR3 is CASSRAEETQYF. The CDR3 DNA reads as TGTGCCAGCTCACGGGCTGAAGAGACCCAGTACTTC.

The chain joins TRBV10-1 to TRBJ2-1; 7 bases are shared with TRBD2. The CDR3 spans 16 residues. The germline V gene has CDR1 WNHNN and CDR2 SYGVQD (reference sequence). The V and J ends lost 4 bases and 1 base, in that order; junction bases with no gene match: 7. The CDR3 protein is CASSGLAAGSYNEQFF. The DNA of the CDR3 is TGCGCCAGCAGTGGCCTAGCGGCCGGGTCCTACAATGAGCAGTTCTTC.

The rearrangement links TRBV9 to TRBJ2-7, with a tentative D call TRBD2 (5 bases). The length of the CDR3 is 17 residues. Germline V gives CDR1 SGDLS, CDR2 YYNGEE. V was pared by 4 bases and J by 2 bases, with 22 bases between. CDR3 residues: CASSPSSLPVGAYEQYF. In nucleotides, the CDR3 is TGTGCCAGCAGCCCCTCCTCTCTCCCCGTCGGGGCCTACGAGCAGTACTTC.

The chain has TRBV6-2 or TRBV6-3 and TRBJ1-2; D not certain. From germline, CDR1 is MNHEY and CDR2 SVGEGT. V lost 2 bases to trimming and J lost 1 base, with 5 bases between them. The CDR3 runs 13 residues. The CDR3 nucleotides read TGTGCCAGCAGTTACAGGGATAACTATGGCTACACCTTC. This codes for CASSYRDNYGYTF.

V usage is TRBV7-2 and J usage is TRBJ2-1; 14 nucleotides agree with TRBD2. The CDR3 has 17 amino acids. The V segment lost 5 bases and the J segment 6 bases; nucleotides outside the gene matches: 9. The germline V gene has CDR1 SGHTA and CDR2 FQGNSA. The DNA for the CDR3 is TGTGCCAGCAGCAGGACCTCCGGGACTAGCGGGAGCAATGAGCAGTTCTTC. Protein sequence: CASSRTSGTSGSNEQFF.

The genes are TRBV14 and TRBJ1-2; D unclear. Germline V CDR1 and CDR2: SGHDN, FVKESK. This CDR3 region has 13 residues. Trimming took off 4 bases at V and 8 bases at J, with 14 bases between the two ends. CDR3: CASSPFSGRGYTF. CDR3 DNA: TGTGCCAGCAGCCCCTTTTCGGGTCGCGGCTACACCTTC.

The V and J genes are TRBV5-1 and TRBJ2-5; D possibly corresponds to TRBD1 (5 bases). Per germline, CDR1 SGHRS and CDR2 YFSETQ. The CDR3 runs 13 residues. V was shortened by 5 bases and J by 3 bases, with 11 bases between the two germline ends. The CDR3 coding sequence is TGCGCCAGCAGAGACAGAGAAGAAGAGACCCAGTACTTC. Translated, it gives CASRDREEETQYF.

The chain is built from TRBV5-1 and TRBJ1-5; possible D gene TRBD1, 5 bases. The CDR3 covers 15 residues. The germline V gene encodes CDR1 SGHRS and CDR2 YFSETQ. V lost 0 bases, J lost 2 bases, and 9 bases lay in between. Written as DNA, the CDR3 is TGCGCCAGCAGCTTGGCAGGAGGGGGCAATCAGCCCCAGCATTTT. It is translated as CASSLAGGGNQPQHF. Together with reference TRBV5-1 and TRBJ1-5, the CDR3 gives the full variable domain: KAGVTQTPRYLIKTRGQQVTLSCSPISGHRSVSWYQQTPGQGLQFLFEYFSETQRNKGNFPGRFSGRQFSNSRSEMNVSTLELGDSALYLCASSLAGGGNQPQHFGDGTRLSIL.

V usage is TRBV7-9 and J usage is TRBJ2-5; D could derive from TRBD1 or TRBD2 (6 bases each). The germline V gene has CDR1 SEHNR and CDR2 FQNEAQ (reference sequence). This CDR3 spans 15 amino acids. Between the trimmed V and J ends, which lost 1 base and 5 bases, there was a span of 14 bases. The CDR3 here is CASSLVTGAGETQYF. In DNA form, the CDR3 reads TGTGCCAGCAGCTTAGTGACGGGGGCAGGGGAGACCCAGTACTTC.

V usage is TRBV9 and J usage is TRBJ2-5; 8 nucleotides align to TRBD1. Germline V CDR1 and CDR2: SGDLS, YYNGEE. This CDR3 has 15 amino acids. With V trimmed by 4 bases and J by 5 bases, 10 bases remained unmatched. The CDR3 nucleotides are TGTGCCAGCAGCCTATTGACAGGGGTTGGCGAGACCCAGTACTTC. Protein sequence: CASSLLTGVGETQYF.

The chain combines TRBV28 with TRBJ2-1, with D possibly matching TRBD2 (5 bases). Germline V gene data show CDR1 as MDHEN and CDR2 as SYDVKM. CDR3 length: 14 residues. V lost 2 bases to trimming and J lost 7 bases, with 12 bases between them. The CDR3: CASSLQRGVNEQFF. CDR3 bases: TGTGCCAGCAGTTTACAACGGGGAGTTAATGAGCAGTTCTTC. Combining the CDR3 with reference TRBV28 and TRBJ2-1 gives the whole variable domain DVKVTQSSRYLVKRTGEKVFLECVQDMDHENMFWYRQDPGLGLRLIYFSYDVKMKEKGDIPEGYSVSREKKERFSLILESASTNQTSMYLCASSLQRGVNEQFFGPGTRLTVL.

The CDR3 sequence is CASSEHRPRTEAFF. CDR3 coding DNA: TGTGCCAGCAGTGAACACCGGCCGAGGACTGAAGCTTTCTTT. The chain is built from TRBV2 and TRBJ1-1; no clear D gene. The length of the CDR3 is 14 residues. Germline V gene sequence: CDR1 SNHLY, CDR2 FYNNEI. The V end lost 2 bases, the J end lost 5 bases, and 12 bases lay between the germline ends.

This clone occurred once. The chain is built from TRBV30 and TRBJ2-2; a weak D match, TRBD2 (5 bases). This CDR3 has 16 amino acids. The germline CDR1 and CDR2 sequences are GTSNPN and SVGIG (reference sequence). The V gene lost 0 bases and the J gene lost 3 bases, with 14 bases spanning the gap. CDR3 DNA: TGTGCCTGGAGTGTACGGGGTGGGCTTGACACCGGGGAGCTGTTTTTT. Translated: CAWSVRGGLDTGELFF.

This clone was seen only a few times. This chain uses TRBV30 with TRBJ1-3; D might be TRBD1 (5 bases). CDR1 is GTSNPN, CDR2 SVGIG, per germline (reference sequence). This CDR3 comprises 14 residues. V gave up 0 bases and J gave up 0 bases, with 6 bases separating them. The CDR3 protein is CAWSVGTSGNTIYF. In DNA, the CDR3 is TGTGCCTGGAGTGTCGGGACCTCTGGAAACACCATATATTTT.

This sequence joins TRBV11-3 and TRBJ1-1; no clear D. V was trimmed by 2 bases and J by 7 bases, leaving 26 bases between them. This CDR3 has 18 residues. The germline CDR1 and CDR2 sequences are SGHNT and YENEEA. CDR3 nucleotides: TGTGCCAGCAGCTTAAGGTTTCTGAGCAAGGAAATGGGAGGTGAAGCTTTCTTT. This translates into CASSLRFLSKEMGGEAFF.

J is TRBJ2-1 and V is TRBV28; 8 bases match TRBD2. V lost 6 bases, J lost 3 bases, and 4 bases stayed unmatched. Germline V gene data show CDR1 as MDHEN and CDR2 as SYDVKM. CDR3 length: 14 amino acids. The CDR3, as DNA: TGTGCCAGCAGGTCACTAGCGGTCTACAATGAGCAGTTCTTC. Its translation: CASRSLAVYNEQFF.

This rearrangement joins TRBV4-2 to TRBJ2-3; D may be TRBD2 (6 bases). Trimming removed 4 bases from V and 2 bases from J, with 13 bases in between. Germline CDR1 and CDR2: LGHNA and YNFKEQ. The length of the CDR3 is 15 residues. The DNA for the CDR3 is TGTGCCAGCAGCCCTTTAGCGGCCCCCACAGATACGCAGTATTTT. Amino acid sequence: CASSPLAAPTDTQYF.

The genes are TRBV6-6 and TRBJ2-2; 8 positions agree with TRBD1. J was trimmed by 4 bases and V by 5 bases; bases with no gene match: 12. Germline CDR1 and CDR2: MNHNY and SVGAGI (reference sequence). The CDR3 consists of 17 residues. CDR3 bases: TGTGCCAGCAGTCAAATACGGACAGGGAAAGGCACCGGGGAGCTGTTTTTT. Translation: CASSQIRTGKGTGELFF.